Listed here are 25 T cell receptor beta chains from one sample, sequenced in a study of long-term antiretroviral therapy in people with HIV. The authors ran the immunoSEQ assay, v3.0, at survey level. Sequenced by immunoSEQ multiplex PCR; TCRdb stores in-frame clones only, minus some. The sample gives 25,000 to 40,000 clones, about 96% of which show up once; under 3% is in the top ten. This sample comprised unsorted PBMCs, obtained around 6.6 years after starting antiretroviral therapy. The receptors stem from a man aged 25 to 40 with HIV.

The chain combines TRBV10-3 with TRBJ1-2; 8 bases align to TRBD1. CDR3 length equals 12 residues. Germline V gene lookup returns CDR1 ENHRY and CDR2 SYGVKD. V was clipped by 10 bases and J by 3 bases; unmatched bases: 4. Written as DNA, the CDR3 is TGTGCCACCCAGACAGGGGACTATGGCTACACCTTC. The encoded protein is CATQTGDYGYTF.

The chain links TRBV6-6 to TRBJ2-2; D could derive from TRBD1 or TRBD2 (5 bases each). Germline V CDR1 and CDR2: MNHNY, SVGAGI (reference sequence). Deletions cut 5 bases from V and 4 bases from J, with 17 bases between. CDR3 size: 16 residues. DNA of the CDR3: TGTGCCAGCAGTCCCGGACGGGGCGCTTTCACCGGGGAGCTGTTTTTT. Protein sequence: CASSPGRGAFTGELFF.

Note on this clone: Other DNA sequences in the sample encode the same CDR3. The chain carries TRBV6-5 and TRBJ2-7; D gene uncertain. The CDR3 is 13 amino acids. Germline V gene sequence: CDR1 MNHEY, CDR2 SVGAGI. V dropped 2 bases and J dropped 2 bases, with 7 bases sitting between them. As DNA, the CDR3 is TGTGCCAGCAGTTACGGCGCGGCCTACGAGCAGTACTTC. It codes for CASSYGAAYEQYF.

This clone was recorded once. The chain is built from TRBV29-1 and TRBJ1-1; D remains ambiguous. Germline V gene data show CDR1 as SQVTM and CDR2 as ANQGSEA. The ends were cut back, 6 bases at V and 1 base at J, with 12 bases in the middle. The CDR3 contains 13 residues. CDR3 amino acids: CSVGEGPNTEAFF. The CDR3 DNA reads TGCAGCGTGGGAGAGGGCCCGAACACTGAAGCTTTCTTT.

This rearrangement joins TRBV11-1 to TRBJ2-1, with 9 bases lining up with TRBD2. The V gene end was trimmed by 4 bases and the J gene end by 5 bases; junction bases not matched to a gene: 9. Per the germline V gene, CDR1 is SGHAT and CDR2 is FQDESV (reference sequence). The CDR3 length is 16 residues. CDR3 in amino acids: CASSWLYSGGNNEQFF. CDR3 bases: TGTGCCAGCAGCTGGTTATATAGCGGGGGAAACAATGAGCAGTTCTTC.

The chain employs TRBV27 and TRBJ1-5, with D possibly TRBD1 on 5 matching bases. Germline V gene data show CDR1 as MNHEY and CDR2 as SMNVEV (reference sequence). This CDR3 comprises 14 residues. The V and J ends lost 0 bases and 4 bases respectively, with 7 bases between them. In nucleotides, the CDR3 is TGTGCCAGCAGTTTATCTGGGGGAAATCAGCCCCAGCATTTT. This translates into CASSLSGGNQPQHF.

CDR3 in DNA: TGTGCCAGCAGTGGGGACGCCCCCTCCTACGAGCAGTACTTC. The encoded protein is CASSGDAPSYEQYF. The chain joins TRBV2 to TRBJ2-7; TRBD1 or TRBD2 may be the D gene (5 bases each). CDR1 and CDR2 (germline): SNHLY, FYNNEI. Between the trimmed V and J ends, which lost 4 bases and 0 bases, there was a span of 10 bases. CDR3 length: 14 residues.

The chain uses TRBV4-2 and TRBJ2-2; the match to TRBD2 covers 10 bases. Per the germline V gene, CDR1 is LGHNA and CDR2 is YNFKEQ. The J segment lost 3 bases and the V segment lost 0 bases, leaving 10 bases of the junction unmatched. This CDR3 is 19 amino acids long. The CDR3: CASSQESLAGREYTGELFF. For the CDR3, the DNA is TGTGCCAGCAGCCAAGAATCACTAGCGGGAAGAGAGTACACCGGGGAGCTGTTTTTT.

The V gene is TRBV7-2, the J gene TRBJ2-7; 11 nucleotides agree with TRBD1. Germline values: CDR1 SGHTA, CDR2 FQGNSA. The CDR3 runs to 13 residues. The V and J ends lost 5 bases and 5 bases, in that order; junction bases with no gene match: 2. Here the CDR3 reads CASSRTGGNEQYF. In DNA form, the CDR3 reads TGTGCCAGCAGCCGGACAGGGGGCAACGAGCAGTACTTC.

The rearrangement joins TRBV7-2 to TRBJ1-2; D is uncertain. V was cut by 5 bases and J by 2 bases, with 9 bases left in between. The germline V gene encodes CDR1 SGHTA and CDR2 FQGNSA. The length of the CDR3 is 13 residues. CDR3 in DNA: TGTGCCAGCAGCGAGCCACCCAACTATGGCTACACCTTC. Residues: CASSEPPNYGYTF.

CDR3 region: CSGSSILGEAFF. CDR3 coding DNA: TGCAGCGGGAGCTCGATCCTTGGTGAAGCTTTCTTT. This rearrangement joins TRBV29-1 to TRBJ1-1; unclear D gene. The germline CDR1 and CDR2 sequences are SQVTM and ANQGSEA. Trimming took off 7 bases at V and 7 bases at J, with 16 bases between the two ends. The CDR3 runs to 12 residues.

CDR3 loop: CASSLYSGTGLDTQYF. For the CDR3, the DNA is TGTGCCAGCAGCTTATACTCCGGGACAGGGCTAGATACGCAGTATTTT. V and J are TRBV7-9 and TRBJ2-3; TRBD1 matches 9 bases. The CDR3 is 16 amino acids. Germline loops: CDR1 SEHNR, CDR2 FQNEAQ (reference sequence). With V trimmed by 2 bases and J by 5 bases, 8 bases remained unmatched.

The rearrangement joins TRBV4-3 to TRBJ1-6; a possible D gene is TRBD1 (5 bases). Germline CDR1 reads LGHNA; CDR2 reads YSLEER. The germline V and J ends were trimmed by 6 bases and 8 bases, with 11 bases remaining between them. The CDR3 is 13 residues long. The DNA of the CDR3 is TGCGCCAGCAGTCAGAACAGGTATTCACCCCTCCACTTT. Its protein product is CASSQNRYSPLHF.

The chain links TRBV6-5 to TRBJ1-2; D is perhaps TRBD1 (6 bases). The CDR3 extends over 15 amino acids. Germline V lookup: CDR1 MNHEY, CDR2 SVGAGI. V lost 2 bases and J lost 4, with 14 bases in between. The CDR3 loop reads CASSYGAGDGYGYTF. The CDR3 nucleotides read TGTGCCAGCAGTTACGGGGCAGGGGACGGCTATGGCTACACCTTC.

This chain uses TRBV2 with TRBJ1-1; tentatively, D is TRBD1 (6 bases). Germline CDR1 reads SNHLY; CDR2 reads FYNNEI. The CDR3 extends over 14 amino acids. Trimming shortened V by 8 bases and J by 1 base, and 14 bases separated the two germline ends. This CDR3 is CASGLGGANTEAFF. In nucleotides, the CDR3 is TGTGCCAGCGGCCTTGGGGGGGCGAACACTGAAGCTTTCTTT.

J is TRBJ2-1 and V is TRBV7-3; possibly TRBD2 for D (5 bases). The CDR3 runs to 15 residues. Per the germline V gene, CDR1 is SGHTA and CDR2 is FQGTGA. Trimming removed 5 bases at V and 4 bases at J, with 15 bases between. The CDR3: CASSPSFGEYNEQFF. The CDR3 region has the DNA TGTGCCAGCAGCCCTAGCTTTGGGGAATACAATGAGCAGTTCTTC.

The chain carries TRBV29-1 and TRBJ1-1; D not certain. Germline V gene sequence: CDR1 SQVTM, CDR2 ANQGSEA. This CDR3 contains 12 residues. V was pared by 7 bases and J by 1 base, with 10 bases between. The chain's CDR3 is CSGNRGNTEAFF. CDR3 coding DNA: TGCAGCGGTAACCGGGGGAACACTGAAGCTTTCTTT.

The DNA of the CDR3 is TGTGCCAGCAGTTACTCCCCGGGACAGGGGCACACCATATATTTT. This gives the protein CASSYSPGQGHTIYF. The V and J genes are TRBV6-6 and TRBJ1-3; 10 bases agree with TRBD1. V gave up 0 bases and J gave up 8 bases; unmatched junction bases: 4. CDR3 length equals 15 residues. From germline, CDR1 is MNHNY and CDR2 SVGAGI (reference sequence).

V usage is TRBV7-3 and J usage is TRBJ2-7, with a weak D call TRBD2 (6 bases). This CDR3 spans 14 amino acids. Trimming removed 1 base at V and 4 bases at J, with 11 bases between. Germline V gene sequence: CDR1 SGHTA, CDR2 FQGTGA. The CDR3 sequence is CASSLRLVRYEQYF. For the CDR3, the DNA is TGTGCCAGCAGCTTAAGACTAGTTCGGTACGAGCAGTACTTC.

The sample holds one count of this clone. The V call is TRBV11-1, the J call TRBJ2-1; D is perhaps TRBD1 or TRBD2 (5 bases each). The CDR3 spans 13 residues. CDR1 and CDR2 (germline): SGHAT, FQDESV (reference sequence). Trimming left V 1 base short and J 5 bases short, with 6 bases between. The DNA of the CDR3 is TGTGCCAGCAGCTTAGGGGGACACAATGAGCAGTTCTTC. This sequence encodes CASSLGGHNEQFF.

The chain recombines TRBV6-5 with TRBJ2-7; the D gene is possibly TRBD1 (6 bases). CDR1 is MNHEY and CDR2 is SVGAGI in the germline V gene. The CDR3 runs to 13 residues. V lost 5 bases and J 4 bases, leaving 12 bases between the germline ends. This CDR3 reads CASSTGTLYEQYF. The CDR3 DNA reads TGTGCCAGCAGTACAGGGACACTATACGAGCAGTACTTC.

The chain couples TRBV6-4 to TRBJ2-4, with D hard to call. CDR3 length: 13 amino acids. Germline V CDR1 and CDR2: MRHNA, SNTAGT. Trimming shortened V by 3 bases and J by 6 bases, and 9 bases separated the two germline ends. This CDR3 is CASSEVPGNIQYF. The DNA of the CDR3 is TGTGCCAGCAGTGAAGTCCCCGGAAACATTCAGTACTTC.

The chain is built from TRBV5-1 and TRBJ1-2; D perhaps matches TRBD1 (6 bases). The CDR3 loop spans 16 amino acids. The germline V gene has CDR1 SGHRS and CDR2 YFSETQ. The ends were cut back, 4 bases at V and 0 bases at J, with 16 bases in the middle. CDR3 sequence: CASSRGPGDTNYGYTF. The CDR3 nucleotides are TGCGCCAGCAGCAGGGGCCCAGGGGACACTAACTATGGCTACACCTTC.

The sample holds one count of this clone. The chain links TRBV25-1 to TRBJ2-3; D not certain. Germline V gives CDR1 MGHDK, CDR2 SYGVNS. The V end lost 6 bases, the J end lost 7 bases, and 11 bases lay between the germline ends. There are 12 residues in the CDR3. DNA for the CDR3: TGTGCCAGCAGCCGTTTGCCACATACGCAGTATTTT. Translation: CASSRLPHTQYF.

A note on this clone: The junction shows a germline mismatch at one end, possibly a read error. The chain recombines TRBV7-7 with TRBJ2-1; 8 bases map to TRBD2. CDR1 SSHAT and CDR2 FNYEAQ come from the germline V gene (reference sequence). The CDR3 runs to 13 residues. CDR3: CASSLVAGGEQFF. The CDR3 DNA sequence: TGTGCTAGCAGCTTAGTTGCGGGAGGAGAGCAGTTCTTC.